This T cell receptor beta chain stems from a study of OX40 agonist ivuxolimab in advanced cancers. TCRdb's copy holds only in-frame clones and misses some; the assay was immunoSEQ multiplex PCR. The repertoire holds about 82,000 clones, with 90% to 95% as singletons. This clone occurred a few times. Between the trimmed V and J ends, which lost 6 bases and 6 bases, there was a span of 23 bases. CDR3 length: 17 residues. CDR1 is SNHLY and CDR2 is FYNNEI in the germline V gene. The source is an adult with an advanced solid tumor such as melanoma, head and neck, liver or kidney cancer. The starting material was CD4+ or CD8+ T cells sorted from blood, obtained in a trial of the OX40 agonist ivuxolimab. The chain uses TRBV2 and TRBJ2-2; tentatively, D is TRBD2 (6 bases). The CDR3 loop reads CASSTVRGARLAGELFF. The DNA of the CDR3 is TGTGCCAGCAGCACCGTTCGCGGGGCGCGTTTAGCCGGGGAGCTGTTTTTT.